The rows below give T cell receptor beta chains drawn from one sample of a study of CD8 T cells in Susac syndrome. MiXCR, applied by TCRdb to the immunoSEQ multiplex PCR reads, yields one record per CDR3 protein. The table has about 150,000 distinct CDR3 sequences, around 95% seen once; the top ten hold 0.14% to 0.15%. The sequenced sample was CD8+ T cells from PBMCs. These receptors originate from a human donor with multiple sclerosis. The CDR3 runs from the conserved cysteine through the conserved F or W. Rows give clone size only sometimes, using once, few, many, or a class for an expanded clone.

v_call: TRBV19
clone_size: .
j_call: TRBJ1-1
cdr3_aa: CASSMGQWNTEAFF

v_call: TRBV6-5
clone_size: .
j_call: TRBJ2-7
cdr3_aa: CASSWQGAPGEQYF

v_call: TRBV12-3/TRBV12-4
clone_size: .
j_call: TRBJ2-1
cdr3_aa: CASSLSGNEQFF

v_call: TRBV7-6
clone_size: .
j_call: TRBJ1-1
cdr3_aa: CASSPGQGGDTEAFF

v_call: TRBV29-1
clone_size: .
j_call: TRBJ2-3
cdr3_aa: CSVEDQAVSRGDDTQYF

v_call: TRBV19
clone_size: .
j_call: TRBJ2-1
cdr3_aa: CASSLDYNEQFF

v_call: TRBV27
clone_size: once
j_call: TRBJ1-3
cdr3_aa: CASGFRGGHSGNTIYF

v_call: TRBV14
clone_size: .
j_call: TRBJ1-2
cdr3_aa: CASSQDPRDFYGYTF

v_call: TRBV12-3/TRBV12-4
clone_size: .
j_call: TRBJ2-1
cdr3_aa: CASSRQGAGEQFF

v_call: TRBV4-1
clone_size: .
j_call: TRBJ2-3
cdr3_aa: CASSQGSGLLFADTQYF

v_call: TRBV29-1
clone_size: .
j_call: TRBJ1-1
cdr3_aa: CSVVIGNEAFF

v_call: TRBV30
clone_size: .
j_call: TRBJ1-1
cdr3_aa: CAWSALGNTEAFF

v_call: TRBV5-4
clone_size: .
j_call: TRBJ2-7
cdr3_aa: CASSSPLSSYEQYF

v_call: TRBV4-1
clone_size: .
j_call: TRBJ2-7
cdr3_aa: CASSQSDEQYF

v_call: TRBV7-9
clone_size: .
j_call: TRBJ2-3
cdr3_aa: CASSGLGGITDTQYF

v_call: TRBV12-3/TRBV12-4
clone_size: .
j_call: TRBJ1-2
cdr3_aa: CASSPTGTYGYTF

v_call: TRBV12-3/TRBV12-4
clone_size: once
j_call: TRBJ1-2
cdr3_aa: CAILTGRQFYGYTF

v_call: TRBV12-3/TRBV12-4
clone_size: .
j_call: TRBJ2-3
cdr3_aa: CASSLASRGGDTQYF

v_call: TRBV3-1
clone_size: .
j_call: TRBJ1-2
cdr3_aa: CASSQGLRRGNYGYTF

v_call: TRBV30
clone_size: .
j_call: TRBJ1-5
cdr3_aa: CAWSDSSISNQPQHF

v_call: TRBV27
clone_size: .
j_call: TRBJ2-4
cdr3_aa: CASSPGGGSGIQYF

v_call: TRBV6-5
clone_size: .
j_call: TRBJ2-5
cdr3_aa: CASSYSADQETQYF

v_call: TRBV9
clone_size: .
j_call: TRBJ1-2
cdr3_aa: CASSVEVSPGSGYTF

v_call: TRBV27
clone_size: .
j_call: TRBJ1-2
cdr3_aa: CASRAEQGGRYGYTF

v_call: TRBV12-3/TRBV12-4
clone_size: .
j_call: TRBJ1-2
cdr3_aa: CASSSGDSLDGYTF

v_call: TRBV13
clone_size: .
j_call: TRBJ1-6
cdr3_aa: CASSLSPDNSPLHF

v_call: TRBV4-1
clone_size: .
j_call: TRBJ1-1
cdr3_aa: CASRWGQGNTEAFF

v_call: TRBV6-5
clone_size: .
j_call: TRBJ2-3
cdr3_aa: CASRISGVSTDTQYF

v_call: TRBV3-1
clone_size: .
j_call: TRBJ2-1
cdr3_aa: CASSHGPYNEQFF

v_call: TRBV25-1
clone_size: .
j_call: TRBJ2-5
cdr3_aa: CAGKGDYQETQYF

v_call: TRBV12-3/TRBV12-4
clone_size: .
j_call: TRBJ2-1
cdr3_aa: CASSLIHPDEQFF

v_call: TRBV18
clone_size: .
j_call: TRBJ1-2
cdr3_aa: CASSSRQDPVYYGYTF

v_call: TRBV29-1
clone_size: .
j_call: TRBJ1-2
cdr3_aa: CSVGRYGYTF

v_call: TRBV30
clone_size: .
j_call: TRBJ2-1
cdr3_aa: CASGQGVGEQFF

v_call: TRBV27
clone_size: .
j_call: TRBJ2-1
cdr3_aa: CASSPTSGGKNEQFF

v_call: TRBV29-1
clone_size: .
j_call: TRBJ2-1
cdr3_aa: CSVDIALTVEQFF

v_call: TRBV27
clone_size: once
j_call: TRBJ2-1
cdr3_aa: CASSPGRETYNEQFF

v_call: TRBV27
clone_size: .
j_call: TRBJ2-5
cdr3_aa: CASRMGQVQETQYF

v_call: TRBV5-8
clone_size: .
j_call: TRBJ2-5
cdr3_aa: CASSLAVRGQETQYF

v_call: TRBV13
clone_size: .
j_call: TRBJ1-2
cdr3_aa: CASSLGTGGYTF

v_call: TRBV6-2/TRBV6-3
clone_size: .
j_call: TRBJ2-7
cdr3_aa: CASSYGTRSSYEQYF

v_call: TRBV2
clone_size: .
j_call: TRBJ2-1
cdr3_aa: CASSDPPYNEQFF

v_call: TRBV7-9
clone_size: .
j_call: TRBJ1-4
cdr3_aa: CASSDSRGSTNEKLFF

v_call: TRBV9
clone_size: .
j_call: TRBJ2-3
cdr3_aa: CASSVDTSGRTTDTQYF

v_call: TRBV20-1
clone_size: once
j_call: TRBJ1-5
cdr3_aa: CSAPDNYSNQPQHF

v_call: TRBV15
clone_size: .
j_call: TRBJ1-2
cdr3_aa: CATSTIGTSIRYTF

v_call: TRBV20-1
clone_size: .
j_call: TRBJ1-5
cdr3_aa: CSAPRGHDQPQHF

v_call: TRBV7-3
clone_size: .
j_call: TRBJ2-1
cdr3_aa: CASSFTGSEQFF

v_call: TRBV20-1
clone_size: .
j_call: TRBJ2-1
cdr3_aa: CSARVQGADEQFF

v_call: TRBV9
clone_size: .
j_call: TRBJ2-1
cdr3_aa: CASSEYIHNEQFF

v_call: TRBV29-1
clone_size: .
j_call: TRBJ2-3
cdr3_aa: CSVEVAQGRTDTQYF

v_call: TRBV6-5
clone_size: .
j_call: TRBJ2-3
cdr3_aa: CASSTKGADTQYF

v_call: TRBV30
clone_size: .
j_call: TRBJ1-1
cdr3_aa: CAWSLGDERYTEAFF

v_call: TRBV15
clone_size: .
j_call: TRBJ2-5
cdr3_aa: CATSRARPGARETQYF